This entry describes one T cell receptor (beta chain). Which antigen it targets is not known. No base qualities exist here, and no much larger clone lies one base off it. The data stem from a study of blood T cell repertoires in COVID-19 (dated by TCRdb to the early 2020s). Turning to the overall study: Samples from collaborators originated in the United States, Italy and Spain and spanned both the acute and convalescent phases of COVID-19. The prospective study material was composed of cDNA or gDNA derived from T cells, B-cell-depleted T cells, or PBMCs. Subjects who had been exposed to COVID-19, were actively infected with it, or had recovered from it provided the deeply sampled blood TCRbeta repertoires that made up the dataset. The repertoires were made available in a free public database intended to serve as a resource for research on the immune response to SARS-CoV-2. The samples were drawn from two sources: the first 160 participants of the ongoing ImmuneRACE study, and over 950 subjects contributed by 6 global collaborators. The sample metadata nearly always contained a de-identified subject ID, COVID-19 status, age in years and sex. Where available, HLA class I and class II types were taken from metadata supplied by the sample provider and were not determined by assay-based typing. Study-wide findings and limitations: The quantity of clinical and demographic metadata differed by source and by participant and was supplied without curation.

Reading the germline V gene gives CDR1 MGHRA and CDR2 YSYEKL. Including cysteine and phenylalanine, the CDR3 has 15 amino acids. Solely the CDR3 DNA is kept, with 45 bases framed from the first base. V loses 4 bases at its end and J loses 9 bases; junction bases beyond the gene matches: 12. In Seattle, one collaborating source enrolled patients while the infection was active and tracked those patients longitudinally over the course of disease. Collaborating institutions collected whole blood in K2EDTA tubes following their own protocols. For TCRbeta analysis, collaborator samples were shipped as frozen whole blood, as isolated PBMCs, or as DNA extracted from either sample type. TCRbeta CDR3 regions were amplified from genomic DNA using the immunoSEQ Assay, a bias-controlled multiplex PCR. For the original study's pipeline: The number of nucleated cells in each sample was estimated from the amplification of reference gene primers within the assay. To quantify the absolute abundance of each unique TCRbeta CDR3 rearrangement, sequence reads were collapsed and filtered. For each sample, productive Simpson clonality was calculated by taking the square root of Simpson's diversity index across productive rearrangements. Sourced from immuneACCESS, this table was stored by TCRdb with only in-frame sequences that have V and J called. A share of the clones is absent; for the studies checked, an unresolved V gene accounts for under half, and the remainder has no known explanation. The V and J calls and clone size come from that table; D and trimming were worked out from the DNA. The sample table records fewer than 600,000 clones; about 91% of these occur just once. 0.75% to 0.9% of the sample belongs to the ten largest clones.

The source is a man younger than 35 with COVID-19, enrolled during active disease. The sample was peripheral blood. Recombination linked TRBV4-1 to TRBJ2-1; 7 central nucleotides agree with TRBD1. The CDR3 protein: CASSPHPGQKPEQFF. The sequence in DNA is TGCGCCAGCAGCCCACACCCGGGACAGAAACCTGAGCAGTTCTTC.